This TCR beta chain was recovered during a study of blood T cell repertoires in COVID-19. Concerning this clone itself: The same CDR3 can be traced to other DNA sequences in this sample.

Participants were aged about 18 to 89 years from 24 US areas. Recovered participants had two consecutive negative NP/OP PCR tests, healthcare professional clearance, or symptom resolution. TCRdb's copy holds only in-frame clones and misses some; the assay was immunoSEQ multiplex PCR. Of a few hundred thousand clones detected, 80% to 90% appear once; the ten largest clones hold more than 4%. The sequence was obtained from a woman aged 25 to 39 who had recovered from COVID-19. Sequencing was done on a sample of PBMCs or T cells enriched from blood (not recorded which).

The CDR3 here is CASSTGAYEQYF. The CDR3, as DNA: TGCGCCAGCAGCACGGGGGCCTACGAGCAGTACTTC. The V call is TRBV5-1, the J call TRBJ2-7, with D perhaps matching TRBD2 (6 bases). The CDR3 contains 12 residues. The germline V and J ends were trimmed by 4 bases and 2 bases, with 7 bases remaining between them. The germline CDR1 and CDR2 sequences are SGHRS and YFSETQ.